The text below deals with one TCR beta chain. The antigen is not known. Researchers isolated at least 6 million PBMCs per sample. The record originates from a study of blood T cells in healthy people across ages. Study findings and constraints: The study could not conclusively compare naive and antigen-experienced cells, given its unsorted PBMCs.

The CDR3 extends over 12 amino acids. Germline V CDR1 and CDR2: LGHDT, YNNKEL (reference sequence). Trimming pared 0 bases from V and 6 bases from J, leaving 5 bases between. A sample-barcoded 5' primer and a J-beta primer mix were used in a second PCR of about 7 to 12 cycles. A template-switch adaptor that had 12 random nucleotides put a tag on each cDNA molecule. Individual samples furnished no less than 3 million CDR3-containing paired-end reads apiece. Via MiXCR, TCRdb re-called the 5' RACE reads, giving one row per CDR3 protein. The data hold about 1,400,000 distinct CDR3 sequences, with 42% observed a single time.

Sequenced input: blood. The sequence came from a woman aged 18-35 years in good health. The gene calls are TRBV3-1 and TRBJ1-1; D is ambiguous. CDR3 DNA sequence: TGTGCCAGCAGCCAAGAGCCCGCTGAAGCTTTCTTT. Encoded protein: CASSQEPAEAFF.